This TCR beta chain was sequenced during a study of vaccination and CD4 T cells after COVID-19 (dated 2022 in TCRdb). For the wider study: SARS-CoV-2 positivity had been established in the convalescent patients by nasal swab PCR, and mild disease was recorded in under ten of these patients and severe disease in one. The convalescent cohort comprised six males and four females, including two Hispanic individuals, seven Caucasians, two Asians and one multiracial person. Each participant got two doses of either the Pfizer-BioNTech BNT162b2 vaccine (n=8) or the Moderna mRNA-1273 vaccine (n=2). Post-COVID blood samples from convalescent patients were collected a median of approximately 100 days after diagnosis, with a range of roughly 35 to 180 days. The time from the second vaccine dose to post-vaccine blood sampling had a median of roughly 77 days and ranged from about 14 to 250 days. Overlapping spike peptide pools from SARS-CoV-2 and from the common cold coronaviruses HCoV-NL63, HCoV-OC43 and HCoV-229E were used as culture stimuli. Control cultures used a CEFX viral epitope pool as positive control, an HIV-1 Nef peptide pool as negative control, or no peptide. The spike-specific CD4+ TCR repertoire was compared before and after mRNA vaccination in over nine COVID-19 convalescent patients and several infection-naive healthy vaccine recipients.

This clonotype was counted only a few times. Its target antigen remains unknown. No base quality values were provided; no much bigger clone lies one nucleotide off. Library creation used PCR. DNA from cultured CD4+ T cells underwent TCR sequencing with the Oncomine TCR Beta short-read assay at the Johns Hopkins FTIC core. The QIAamp micro DNA kit was used to extract genomic DNA from the cultured CD4+ T cells. The Oncomine TCR Beta libraries from cultured CD4+ T cells were pooled using unique dual indexes and then sequenced on an Illumina iSeq 100. The original methods were these. Non-productive sequences were removed, and CDR3s not starting with C, not ending with F or W, or shorter than 7 amino acids were discarded. Antigen-specific clonotypes were identified with the MANAFEST web application by comparing peptide-stimulated wells with reference and other culture wells. To be called positive, a clone needed an FDR below 0.05, an odds ratio above 5, and a productive frequency above 0.1% in at least two of three replicate wells. A clonotype was classed as cross-reactive if the clonotype showed significant expansion both in SARS-CoV-2 spike wells and in at least one common cold coronavirus spike condition. Levenshtein distances (stringdist) and unrooted phylogenetic trees (ape) in R version 3.6.1 were used to assess CDR3 homology. The public reads were run again by TCRdb, first through fastp at Q25 and then through MiXCR, and only productive beta chains were kept. Records with the same CDR3 protein are collapsed into one entry carrying the most frequent genes and DNA. The V and J calls were determined by TCRdb, not by the authors. The table for this sample lists approximately 20,000 distinct CDR3 sequences; roughly half of them were counted only once. The ten largest account for under 4.5% of the sample.

The full study reports these points: The study included relatively few convalescent patients and did not analyze early timepoints after natural infection. In convalescent patients, a median around 89% of post-vaccine SARS-CoV-2-reactive clones were detected only after vaccination, suggesting vaccine-specific priming. An increase in the median number of SARS-CoV-2-reactive clonotypes from more than 20 after infection to 35 to 40 after vaccination was observed, but the change was not found to be significant. Of the vaccine-specific clones found in convalescent patients, nearly all (304 of 307) were mono-reactive for SARS-CoV-2 spike instead of being cross-reactive with common cold coronaviruses.

Trimming takes 2 bases off V and 1 base off J; junction bases not matched to a gene: 6. CDR1 and CDR2 (SGHTA, FQGNSA) derive from the germline V gene. From the cysteine through the phenylalanine, the CDR3 covers 16 amino acids. Solely the CDR3 DNA is kept, with 48 bases framed from the first base. Interpreted using the paper, the treatment or condition label stands for: roughly 10-day PBMC culture with coronavirus spike peptide pools or control peptides (ViraFEST assay). To expand antigen-specific T cells with peptide pools and then pick out the expanded clonotypes through TCR sequencing, the study relied on the ViraFEST assay. The convalescent patients' positive SARS-CoV-2 PCR tests were from March to December 2020, which was before the Alpha, Beta and Delta variants emerged in the United States. Each well held around 2 million PBMCs cultured with 9 to 10 ug/ml peptide pools in IMDM containing roughly 5% human AB serum and 7.5 to 10 IU/ml IL-2. On days 3 and 7, half of the culture medium was replaced with fresh IL-2-containing medium. Once the cells had been in culture for over nine days, the EasySep CD4+ T cell isolation kit was used to isolate CD4+ T cells by negative selection. Ficoll-Paque Plus gradient centrifugation was used to isolate PBMCs from whole blood, and the isolated PBMCs were then either used fresh or cryopreserved at -140C. In general, triplicate wells were set up for every culture condition.

Recombination connected TRBV7-2 to TRBJ2-5, with TRBD2 identical over 8 junction bases. Sequenced material: CD4+ T cells from blood, cultured in vitro, taken before SARS-CoV-2 vaccination. The sequence was collected from a human donor who had recovered from COVID-19. The nucleotide sequence is given as TGTGCCAGCAGCTTATCGGGTCGGGGGGGCCAAGAGACCCAGTACTTC. Its protein reads: CASSLSGRGGQETQYF.